A selection of T cell receptor beta chains follows, all from one sample in a study of post-analysis software for immune sequencing data. TCRdb itself ran the PCR reads through MiXCR, one entry per CDR3 protein. The top ten hold 4.9% of the sample, which has 700,000 to 900,000 distinct CDR3 sequences, about 45% seen once. The sample was blood. The receptors come from a girl aged 5 to 17 with multiple sclerosis. CDR3s include the opening cysteine and the closing phenylalanine or tryptophan. The D gene is left open where the match is weak. Size values are once, few and many counts, or a class for expanded clones, and some rows have none.

TGTGCCAGCAGCCTCCTCGGGGCGGATTCACCCCTCCACTTT	CASSLLGADSPLHF	.	.	TRBJ1-6	TRBV11-3
TGTGCCAGCAGCTTAGCGGAACAGGGGAACACTGAAGCTTTCTTT	CASSLAEQGNTEAFF	.	few	TRBJ1-1	TRBV7-9
TGTGCCAGCAGTTCGAGCCTCGGACTGTACAATGAGCAGTTCTTC	CASSSSLGLYNEQFF	.	.	TRBJ2-1	TRBV27
TGTACCAGCAGTGCCTCACAGGGACTGGCTTTCTTT	CTSSASQGLAFF	.	.	TRBJ1-1	TRBV27
TGTGCCAGCAGCCACATTAGCGGCGAGCAGTACTTC	CASSHISGEQYF	.	few	TRBJ2-7	TRBV7-9
TGTGCCAGCACGCCGACAGGGGCGGGTAACTATGGCTACACCTTC	CASTPTGAGNYGYTF	TRBD1	few	TRBJ1-2	TRBV27
TGTGCCAGCAGTCTACTGGGGACTCTGAACACCGGGGAGCTGTTTTTT	CASSLLGTLNTGELFF	.	.	TRBJ2-2	TRBV6-2/TRBV6-3
TGTGCCAGCAGTCTACAGGGTTGGCACGAGCAGTACTTC	CASSLQGWHEQYF	.	.	TRBJ2-7	TRBV6-5
TGCAGTGCCCTGGGACAGGAACCCTACGAGCAGTACTTC	CSALGQEPYEQYF	TRBD1	few	TRBJ2-7	TRBV20-1
TGCAGCGTTGATGGGTCAGCGGGAGGTGGGCACGAGCAGTACTTC	CSVDGSAGGGHEQYF	TRBD2	.	TRBJ2-7	TRBV29-1
TGCAGTGCCCCCTTGACAGGGCAGCAGTACTTC	CSAPLTGQQYF	TRBD1	few	TRBJ2-5	TRBV20-1
TGCAGTGCTCCCAACCCAGGGTGGGTCACTGAAGCTTTCTTT	CSAPNPGWVTEAFF	.	few	TRBJ1-1	TRBV20-1
TGTGCCAGCAGCTTTTTGGGGGCCGTAGATACGCAGTATTTT	CASSFLGAVDTQYF	.	.	TRBJ2-3	TRBV7-2
TGTGCCAGCGCGACCAGGGAAGAGGCCTACGAGCAGTACTTC	CASATREEAYEQYF	.	few	TRBJ2-7	TRBV6-5
TGTGCCAGCAGTGCCCGGGGTGAGCAGTTCTTC	CASSARGEQFF	.	.	TRBJ2-1	TRBV6-1
TGTGCCAGCTCACCACCAGGGGGAGTCTACGAGCAGTACTTC	CASSPPGGVYEQYF	.	few	TRBJ2-7	TRBV18
TGTGCCAGCTCACCTCTGTCTCGGACAGAGACCCAGTACTTC	CASSPLSRTETQYF	.	.	TRBJ2-5	TRBV18
TGTGCCAGCAGTTACTCGAACAGTGAGGAGGCTTTCTTT	CASSYSNSEEAFF	.	.	TRBJ1-1	TRBV6-5
TGTGCCAGCAGCCTAGCAAGTGGGCTGACCAATGAGCAGTTCTTC	CASSLASGLTNEQFF	.	.	TRBJ2-1	TRBV3-1
TGTGCCAGCAGTTTAGGTCGCGGGAGTCTTGGAGAGACCCAGTACTTC	CASSLGRGSLGETQYF	TRBD2	.	TRBJ2-5	TRBV12-3/TRBV12-4
TGTGCCAGCAGCTTTCCGGGACTAGCCCCTAGGCAAGAGACCCAGTACTTC	CASSFPGLAPRQETQYF	TRBD2	few	TRBJ2-5	TRBV7-2
TGCGCCAGCAGCCTGTCCGACAGGGCCGAGCAGTACTTC	CASSLSDRAEQYF	TRBD1	few	TRBJ2-7	TRBV5-1
TGCAGTGCTAGAGACCGTCTTGCGTCGGGGGAGCAGTACTTC	CSARDRLASGEQYF	.	.	TRBJ2-5	TRBV20-1
TGTGCCAGCAGTATTAACGACGGTCGGGAGACCCAGTACTTC	CASSINDGRETQYF	.	.	TRBJ2-5	TRBV6-6
TGTGCCAGCAGTTACTCTGTTCGGACTAGCGGGAGCAGTGGGCAGTACTTC	CASSYSVRTSGSSGQYF	TRBD2	.	TRBJ2-7	TRBV6-2/TRBV6-3
TGTGCCAGCACCAGACTCCGGGACCCCGTAGAGACCCAGTACTTC	CASTRLRDPVETQYF	.	.	TRBJ2-5	TRBV5-6
TGTGCCAGCAGCGTAGCAGGGGTCAATCAGCCCCAGCATTTT	CASSVAGVNQPQHF	.	.	TRBJ1-5	TRBV9
TGCGCCAGCAGCTTGACGAGCGGGGCATTCCAAGAGACCCAGTACTTC	CASSLTSGAFQETQYF	TRBD2	.	TRBJ2-5	TRBV5-1
TGTGCCAGCAGTGAAGAAAATTACGGCAAAAACATTCAGTACTTC	CASSEENYGKNIQYF	.	once	TRBJ2-4	TRBV6-1
TGTGCCAGCAGTTCGGGGCAAGAGACCCAGTACTTC	CASSSGQETQYF	.	many	TRBJ2-5	TRBV27
TGCAGCGTTGAGCCCAGCTACAATGAGCAGTTCTTC	CSVEPSYNEQFF	.	many	TRBJ2-1	TRBV29-1
TGTGCCACCAGTGATTTTACTAGCGGGAGCAGCGATGAGCAGTTCTTC	CATSDFTSGSSDEQFF	TRBD2	.	TRBJ2-1	TRBV24-1
TGCGCCAGCAGCCAAGATTGGACAGAGGTGCAGTACTTC	CASSQDWTEVQYF	.	few	TRBJ2-7	TRBV4-3
TGCGCCAGCAGCCAAGACAGGGCCAAAAACATTCAGTACTTC	CASSQDRAKNIQYF	.	few	TRBJ2-4	TRBV4-1
TGTGCCAGTTCCCCCCATAGGGTGGACGAGGTGCGCTACACCTTC	CASSPHRVDEVRYTF	.	many	TRBJ1-2	TRBV6-5
TGCGCCAGCAGCCAATTGAGGGAAAGGGGCTACGAGCAGTACTTC	CASSQLRERGYEQYF	.	few	TRBJ2-7	TRBV4-1
TGTGCCACCAGTGACGAACAGGTCCGATTAGCCAAAAACATTCAGTACTTC	CATSDEQVRLAKNIQYF	.	.	TRBJ2-4	TRBV24-1
TGTGCCAGCAGCCAAGCATGGGCGGAGACCCAGTACTTC	CASSQAWAETQYF	.	.	TRBJ2-5	TRBV14
TGTGCCAGCAGCTTGGGGACAGGGAATCGGGGCCACACCTTC	CASSLGTGNRGHTF	TRBD1	.	TRBJ1-2	TRBV7-6
TGTGCCAGCAGTGGCCTAGCGGCCCAAGAGACCCAGTACTTC	CASSGLAAQETQYF	TRBD2	.	TRBJ2-5	TRBV12-3/TRBV12-4
TGTGCCAGCAGTACGTGGGCAGCGGGCGCTGGGGCCAACGTCCTGACTTTC	CASSTWAAGAGANVLTF	.	.	TRBJ2-6	TRBV28
TGTGCCAGCAGCTTCAGGGAAGATGAGCAGTTCTTC	CASSFREDEQFF	.	.	TRBJ2-1	TRBV7-9
TGTGCCAGCAGCTTAGGACGACGGCGGGGTGTAGATACGCAGTATTTT	CASSLGRRRGVDTQYF	.	.	TRBJ2-3	TRBV7-8
TGTGCCAGCAGCTCGGTGGGAGATACGCAGTATTTT	CASSSVGDTQYF	.	.	TRBJ2-3	TRBV11-1
TGCAGTGCTAGAAAATCAGGGGACTATGGCTACACCTTC	CSARKSGDYGYTF	.	.	TRBJ1-2	TRBV20-1
TGTGCCAGCAGTTACTCGGCGGGAGCGGACAATGAGCAGTTCTTC	CASSYSAGADNEQFF	TRBD2	few	TRBJ2-1	TRBV6-5
TGCGCCAGCAGCCAAGCTTCCGGGACAGGGTCTTCGGACACTGAAGCTTTCTTT	CASSQASGTGSSDTEAFF	TRBD1	once	TRBJ1-1	TRBV4-1
TGTGCCATCTCCGGGGAACCCAGCACAGATACGCAGTATTTT	CAISGEPSTDTQYF	.	.	TRBJ2-3	TRBV2
TGTGCCAGCAGCTCGGGACAGTACTACGAGCAGTACTTC	CASSSGQYYEQYF	TRBD1	.	TRBJ2-7	TRBV5-6
TGTGCCAGTAGCTACGGGACAGGGGGCTTGGAGCAGTACTTC	CASSYGTGGLEQYF	TRBD1	.	TRBJ2-7	TRBV3-1